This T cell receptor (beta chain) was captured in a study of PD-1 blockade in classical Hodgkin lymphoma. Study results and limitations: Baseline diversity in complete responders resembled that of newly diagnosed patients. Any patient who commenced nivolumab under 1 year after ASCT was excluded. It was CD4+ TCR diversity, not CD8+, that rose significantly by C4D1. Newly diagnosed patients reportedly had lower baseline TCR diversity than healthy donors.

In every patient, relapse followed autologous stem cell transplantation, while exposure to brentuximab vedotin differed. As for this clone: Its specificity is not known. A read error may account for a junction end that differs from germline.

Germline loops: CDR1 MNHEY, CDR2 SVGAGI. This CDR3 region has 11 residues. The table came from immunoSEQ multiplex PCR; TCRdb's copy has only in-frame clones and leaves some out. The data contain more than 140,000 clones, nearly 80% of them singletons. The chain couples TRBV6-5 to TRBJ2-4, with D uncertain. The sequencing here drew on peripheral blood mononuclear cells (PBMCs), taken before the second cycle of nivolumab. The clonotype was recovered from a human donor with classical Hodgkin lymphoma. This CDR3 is CASSSPFIEYF. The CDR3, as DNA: TGTGCCAGCAGTTCCCCTTTCATTGAGTACTTC.